This entry concerns a single T cell receptor (beta chain). At one of its ends the junction is not consistent with the germline gene, which may arise from a read error. This sample also contains other DNA sequences that code for the same CDR3. The sample comes from a study of blood T cell repertoires in COVID-19. Across the whole study: Spain, Italy and the United States supplied samples that represented acute and convalescent COVID-19.

The authors' processing: Reference gene primer amplification gave nucleated cell count estimates. TCRdb's table, derived via immunoSEQ multiplex PCR, lists solely in-frame clones and lacks some. That table supplies the V and J calls and clone size; D and trimming were determined from the DNA. The table records about 120,000 clones, approximately 90% of them present only once. Per the germline V gene, CDR1 is LNHDA and CDR2 is SQIVND (reference sequence). The length of the CDR3 is 13 residues. The TCR comes from a man aged 65-85 years with active or convalescent COVID-19. Material for sequencing was peripheral blood. The rearrangement joins TRBV19 to TRBJ2-7, with a tentative D call TRBD1 (5 bases). The CDR3 spells CASKRQNEDEQYF. The CDR3 nucleotides read TGTGCCAGTAAAAGACAGAATGAGGACGAACAGTACTTC.